One sample yielded the 25 T cell receptor beta chains listed below, sequenced in a study of spatial heterogeneity in lung cancer. Broader study findings: Counts of expanded alpha and beta TCRs within tumors tracked the tumor nonsynonymous mutation count.

Indicated time point: sample taken at primary tumor resection. In TCRdb, the 5' RACE reads were re-called with MiXCR into one record per CDR3 protein. The table lists approximately 11,000 distinct CDR3 sequences, about 5% of them singletons, with around 12% in the top ten. Their cognate antigens are unknown. Material: lung tumor tissue, obtained at surgery. These receptors were obtained from a male donor with early-stage non-small cell lung cancer.

There are many counts of this clonotype. This beta chain turned up in a library designed for alpha chains; as an off-target read, its abundance says little. The chain joins TRBV10-1 to TRBJ2-7; 8 bases are a match to TRBD1. Germline V gene lookup returns CDR1 WNHNN and CDR2 SYGVQD (reference sequence). V was pared by 5 bases and J by 5 bases, with 5 bases of the junction left unmatched. The CDR3 spans 13 residues. CDR3 in amino acids: CASSTGQGDEQYF. The DNA for the CDR3 is TGCGCCAGCAGTACAGGACAGGGCGACGAGCAGTACTTC.

By frequency in the sample, this clonotype is medium-sized. This beta chain is a stray read from a library made for alpha chains; its abundance is not meaningful. The V and J genes are TRBV29-1 and TRBJ2-3; D uncertain. The CDR3 has 16 residues. The germline V gene encodes CDR1 SQVTM and CDR2 ANQGSEA. V lost 0 bases to trimming and J lost 0 bases, with 13 bases between them. This CDR3 reads CSVEDSIIGSTDTQYF. The CDR3, as DNA: TGCAGCGTTGAAGATTCTATCATCGGGAGCACAGATACGCAGTATTTT.

This clonotype was detected many times. Since it is a stray read in a library aimed at alpha chains, this beta chain has a size that is not meaningful. The J gene is TRBJ1-4, the V gene TRBV7-2; D perhaps matches TRBD1 (6 bases). The V gene lost 4 bases and the J gene lost 7 bases, with 13 bases spanning the gap. Germline V gene lookup returns CDR1 SGHTA and CDR2 FQGNSA. The CDR3 sequence is 14 residues long. For the CDR3, the DNA is TGTGCCAGCAGCTCACAGGGACGGGTTGAAAAACTGTTTTTT. It codes for CASSSQGRVEKLFF.

This clonotype is deemed medium-sized. A library prepared for alpha chains yielded this beta chain as an off-target read; its size is of little meaning. The chain is built from TRBV5-5 and TRBJ2-1; D is undetermined. Germline V gives CDR1 SGHKS, CDR2 YYEKEE (reference sequence). This CDR3 is 15 amino acids long. V lost 0 bases, J lost 2 bases, and 9 bases lay in between. CDR3 residues: CASSLVPNPYNEQFF. Here the CDR3 DNA reads TGTGCCAGCAGCTTGGTTCCTAACCCCTACAATGAGCAGTTCTTC.

In this sample, this clonotype turned up many times. This beta chain is off target for a library built for alpha chains, so its abundance means little. This chain connects TRBV3-1 to TRBJ1-2; D is undetermined. The CDR3 length is 15 residues. Germline values: CDR1 LGHDT, CDR2 YNNKEL (reference sequence). V was shortened by 5 bases and J by 6 bases, with 19 bases between the two germline ends. CDR3 residues: CASSSPWEGGDGYTF. As DNA, the CDR3 is TGTGCCAGCAGCTCCCCTTGGGAGGGAGGCGATGGCTACACCTTC.

This clonotype rates as medium-sized. A library made for alpha chains picked up this beta chain off target, so its size means little. The genes are TRBV18 and TRBJ1-5; D is perhaps TRBD1 (6 bases). Germline V gene sequence: CDR1 KGHSH, CDR2 LQKENI. The CDR3 extends over 13 amino acids. Trimming pared 8 bases from V and 6 bases from J, leaving 14 bases between. DNA of the CDR3: TGTGCCAGCCGCCCCGGGGGCGGTCAGCCCCAGCATTTT. Translating gives CASRPGGGQPQHF.

A single count supports this clonotype. This beta chain appears as a stray read in a library generated for alpha chains; its size is not informative. The chain employs TRBV28 and TRBJ2-7; 10 bases match TRBD2. CDR3 length: 14 residues. The germline gives CDR1 MDHEN, CDR2 SYDVKM. With V trimmed by 10 bases and J by 2 bases, 8 bases remained unmatched. This CDR3 reads CATTTSGRTYEQYF. The CDR3 bases are TGTGCCACGACGACTAGCGGGCGGACCTACGAGCAGTACTTC.

In this sample, this clonotype turned up many times. Because the library targeted alpha chains, this beta chain is an off-target read whose size means little. The V and J genes are TRBV5-5 and TRBJ2-2; 7 positions agree with TRBD2. The germline gives CDR1 SGHKS, CDR2 YYEKEE (reference sequence). CDR3 size: 14 residues. V gave up 3 bases and J gave up 3 bases; unmatched junction bases: 2. CDR3 nucleotide sequence: TGTGCCAGCAGCTCGAGCGGGGACACCGGGGAGCTGTTTTTT. It codes for CASSSSGDTGELFF.

The table lists this clonotype with many counts. In a library made to pick up alpha chains, this beta chain is a stray read with a size that means little. The chain has TRBV27 and TRBJ2-3; 11 bases align to TRBD2. CDR1 is MNHEY and CDR2 is SMNVEV in the germline V gene (reference sequence). The CDR3 contains 15 residues. V shed 5 bases, J shed 7 bases, and the junction held 8 bases outside the gene matches. The CDR3: CASSPSGTSGYTQYF. CDR3 nucleotides: TGTGCCAGCAGTCCCTCCGGGACTAGCGGTTATACGCAGTATTTT.

This clonotype ranks as medium-sized (0.01 to 0.1%). This beta chain represents an off-target read in a library built for alpha chains; its size is of limited meaning. This chain links TRBV7-9 with TRBJ1-3, with D tentatively TRBD1 (5 bases). Per the germline V gene, CDR1 is SEHNR and CDR2 is FQNEAQ (reference sequence). This CDR3 is built from 16 residues. V shed 1 base and J shed 2 bases, with 12 bases lying between them. The CDR3 loop reads CASSLVRDVTGNTIYF. In nucleotides, the CDR3 is TGTGCCAGCAGCTTAGTCAGGGACGTGACTGGAAACACCATATATTTT. Supplemented by reference TRBV7-9 and TRBJ1-3, the full variable domain reads DTGVSQNPRHKITKRGQNVTFRCDPISEHNRLYWYRQTLGQGPEFLTYFQNEAQLEKSRLLSDRFSAERPKGSFSTLEIQRTEQGDSAMYLCASSLVRDVTGNTIYFGEGSWLTVV.

By frequency in the sample, this clonotype is medium-sized. This beta chain turned up in a library designed for alpha chains; as an off-target read, its abundance says little. The chain joins TRBV6-2 or TRBV6-3 to TRBJ2-5; 7 bases align to TRBD2. In germline, CDR1 is MNHEY, CDR2 SVGEGT. The CDR3 has 16 amino acids. Losses at the gene ends were 4 bases for V and 1 base for J; bases not matched to a gene: 9. This CDR3 reads CASSSLSTSRQETQYF. The CDR3 DNA reads as TGTGCCAGCAGTTCCCTCTCGACTAGCCGCCAAGAGACCCAGTACTTC.

By share, this clonotype counts as medium-sized (0.01 to 0.1%). The size of this beta chain means little, since it is a stray read in a library made for alpha chains. The chain employs TRBV20-1 and TRBJ2-5; D is unclear. Between the trimmed V and J ends, which lost 5 bases and 2 bases, there was a span of 3 bases. The CDR3 is made up of 10 amino acids. Germline V gene lookup returns CDR1 DFQATT and CDR2 SNEGSKA (reference sequence). The CDR3 spells CSAVQETQYF. CDR3 bases: TGCAGTGCTGTACAAGAGACCCAGTACTTC.

There are many counts of this clonotype. This beta chain lies outside the target of a library built for alpha chains; its clone size means little. The chain joins TRBV10-3 to TRBJ1-1, with D uncertain. Trimming cost V 4 bases and J 0 bases, with 9 bases left between them. Germline V CDR1 and CDR2: ENHRY, SYGVKD. CDR3 length: 14 amino acids. The CDR3 region has the DNA TGTGCCATCAGTGCCGTAGGTTTGAACACTGAAGCTTTCTTT. Amino acids: CAISAVGLNTEAFF.

This clonotype was counted ten times or more. The library was designed around alpha chains, so this beta chain is a stray read whose abundance carries little weight. The chain has TRBV11-2 and TRBJ1-1; D gene ambiguous. The length of the CDR3 is 14 residues. CDR1 SGHAT and CDR2 FQNNGV come from the germline V gene. V lost 3 bases to trimming and J lost 2 bases, with 10 bases between them. This chain's CDR3 is CASSFLRGNTEAFF. CDR3 coding DNA: TGTGCCAGCAGCTTTTTACGAGGTAACACTGAAGCTTTCTTT.

This clonotype has at least ten counts. Because this beta chain is a stray read in a library intended to capture alpha chains, its abundance should not be given much weight. The chain links TRBV20-1 to TRBJ1-1; no definite D call. Germline assignment: CDR1 DFQATT and CDR2 SNEGSKA (reference sequence). V lost 2 bases, J lost 3 bases, and 13 bases lay in between. The CDR3 length is 14 residues. CDR3 protein: CSARIHPWDTEAFF. The CDR3 bases are TGCAGTGCTAGAATCCACCCTTGGGACACTGAAGCTTTCTTT.

This clonotype was recorded a few times. This beta chain represents an off-target read in a library built for alpha chains; its size is of limited meaning. The chain combines TRBV7-2 with TRBJ2-1, with 14 bases fitting TRBD2. CDR3 length: 15 residues. V lost 1 base and J lost 7; bases outside the gene matches: 0. Germline values: CDR1 SGHTA, CDR2 FQGNSA. In DNA form, the CDR3 reads TGTGCCAGCAGCTTAGGGACTAGCGGGGGGAATGAGCAGTTCTTC. This translates into CASSLGTSGGNEQFF.

This clonotype is medium-sized (0.01 to 0.1%) within its sample. Being off target in a library aimed at alpha chains, this beta chain has a size of little meaning. The V call is TRBV5-1, the J call TRBJ1-1, with no clear D. CDR3 length: 17 residues. Trimming removed 4 bases at V and 0 bases at J, with 19 bases between. Germline-derived CDR1 and CDR2 are SGHRS and YFSETQ. The CDR3 DNA follows: TGCGCCAGCAGCCTTGGACTCACGAGTTACATGAACACTGAAGCTTTCTTT. Its protein is CASSLGLTSYMNTEAFF.

This clonotype was seen only once. This beta chain slipped into a library made for alpha chains as a stray read, so its size is not meaningful. This chain uses TRBV11-2 with TRBJ1-5; D gene uncertain. CDR3 length: 14 amino acids. Germline V CDR1 and CDR2: SGHAT, FQNNGV. Deletions cut 0 bases from V and 2 bases from J, with 5 bases between. CDR3 DNA: TGTGCCAGCAGCTTAGAACACGGCAATCAGCCCCAGCATTTT. Translating it yields CASSLEHGNQPQHF.

This clonotype was detected many times. This beta chain lies outside the target of a library built for alpha chains; its clone size means little. The chain combines TRBV28 with TRBJ1-2, with no clear D. Per germline, CDR1 MDHEN and CDR2 SYDVKM. CDR3 size: 12 residues. Trimming left V 6 bases short and J 8 bases short, with 13 bases between. CDR3 nucleotide sequence: TGTGCCAGCAGGATACAGCAAGGCGGCTACACCTTC. Translated: CASRIQQGGYTF.

This clonotype is labeled medium-sized. This beta chain represents an off-target read in a library built for alpha chains; its size is of limited meaning. The rearrangement joins TRBV5-4 to TRBJ2-7, with D possibly being TRBD1 (6 bases). The CDR3 runs 12 residues. V was trimmed by 2 bases and J by 8 bases, leaving 11 bases between them. Germline V CDR1 and CDR2: SGHNT, YYREEE (reference sequence). The CDR3 here is CASSFLDSQQYF. For the CDR3, the DNA is TGTGCCAGCAGCTTTTTGGACAGCCAGCAGTACTTC. Full variable domain (remainder filled in from reference TRBV5-4 and TRBJ2-7): ETGVTQSPTHLIKTRGQQVTLRCSSQSGHNTVSWYQQALGQGPQFIFQYYREEENGRGNFPPRFSGLQFPNYSSELNVNALELDDSALYLCASSFLDSQQYFGPGTRLTVT.

Sample share makes this clonotype medium-sized (0.01 to 0.1%). This beta chain is an unintended read in a library built for alpha chains; its size means little. The rearrangement links TRBV30 to TRBJ1-6; 11 positions agree with TRBD1. The CDR3 runs to 15 residues. V was pared by 1 base and J by 9 bases, with 5 bases of the junction left unmatched. From germline, CDR1 is GTSNPN and CDR2 SVGIG (reference sequence). CDR3 in amino acids: CAWSAPGTGGSPLHF. CDR3 nucleotides: TGTGCCTGGAGTGCACCCGGGACAGGGGGTTCACCCCTCCACTTT.

This clonotype was observed at least ten times. Since the library was made to target alpha chains, this beta chain is a stray read and its abundance is not meaningful. The chain links TRBV3-1 to TRBJ2-1; D unresolved. The CDR3 totals 17 residues. Deletions cut 0 bases from V and 0 bases from J, with 12 bases between. Germline-derived CDR1 and CDR2 are LGHDT and YNNKEL (reference sequence). CDR3 nucleotides: TGTGCCAGCAGCCAAGAAAAAACCGGTCGCTCCTACAATGAGCAGTTCTTC. Protein: CASSQEKTGRSYNEQFF.

This clonotype was detected ten times or more. Because this beta chain is a stray read in a library intended to capture alpha chains, its abundance should not be given much weight. Here the CDR3 DNA reads TGTGCCAGCAGCCCGGGGACAGATACGCAGTATTTT. It specifies CASSPGTDTQYF. The chain carries TRBV6-5 and TRBJ2-3; tentative D call: TRBD2 (5 bases). The V gene lost 6 bases and the J gene lost 3 bases, with 7 bases spanning the gap. Germline V lookup: CDR1 MNHEY, CDR2 SVGAGI. The CDR3 has 12 amino acids.

Notes on this clonotype: Since the library was made to target alpha chains, this beta chain is a stray read and its abundance is not meaningful. In nucleotides, the CDR3 is TGTGCCAGCAGTTACGTTGGACAGGGAGGGTCACCCCTCCACTTT. Protein product: CASSYVGQGGSPLHF. The chain recombines TRBV6-6 with TRBJ1-6; 8 nucleotides match TRBD1. V shed 2 bases, J shed 10 bases, and the junction held 7 bases outside the gene matches. This CDR3 region has 15 residues. CDR1 is MNHNY, CDR2 SVGAGI, per germline (reference sequence).

The sample holds many counts of this clonotype. With the library built for alpha chains, this beta chain is off target and its frequency is not meaningful. The J gene is TRBJ2-1, the V gene TRBV7-8, with D uncertain. Germline loops: CDR1 SGHVS, CDR2 FQNEAQ. Trimming took 4 bases from V and 2 from J, leaving 6 bases between them. The CDR3 length is 13 residues. In nucleotides, the CDR3 is TGTGCCAGCAGCTCGCAGGCCTACAATGAGCAGTTCTTC. It is translated as CASSSQAYNEQFF.